This TCR beta chain was captured by sequencing in a study of T cell changes during pregnancy in multiple sclerosis. The CDR3 spans 16 residues. Germline V gene lookup returns CDR1 MDHEN and CDR2 SYDVKM. V lost 1 base and J lost 8, with 20 bases in between. Clones were sequenced by immunoSEQ multiplex PCR, and TCRdb holds only the in-frame ones, with some missing. This table holds tens of thousands of clones, around 93% found once. In its sample, this clone was seen once. The source material was CD4+ T cells from peripheral blood mononuclear cells, sampled after pregnancy. The sequence derives from a female donor in good health, enrolled as a control in a pregnancy study. V is TRBV28 and J is TRBJ1-2; TRBD1 is a possible D gene (6 bases). CDR3 amino acids: CASSLFIGQGQGGYTF. Written as DNA, the CDR3 is TGTGCCAGCAGTTTATTCATCGGGCAGGGGCAGGGGGGCTACACCTTC.